This T cell receptor beta chain was recovered during a study of cytomegalovirus exposure and HLA in healthy donors. Study details: HLA-typed donors were the source of approximately 80 million unique TCRs held in an early data release.

Whole-study results and caveats: When the data were analyzed later, several of the most significant clusters appeared to be linked to common viral pathogens. In a later analysis, HLA-associated beta chains showed higher expansion and lower generation probabilities than comparable chains.

The germline gives CDR1 SNHLY, CDR2 FYNNEI. With 1 base clipped from V and 3 bases from J, the junction kept 5 bases outside the gene matches. The CDR3 runs 16 residues. Notes on this clone: Its antigen is as yet unknown.

Vbeta (60) and Jbeta (13) primers were used in the PCR. Sequencing was performed with immunoSEQ multiplex PCR; in TCRdb, only in-frame clones are kept and a portion is missing. Counted here are roughly 150,000 clones, more than 70% occurring once; the ten biggest clones make up around 3.1%. The material sequenced was PBMCs. The sequence derives from a male donor in good health and CMV-seronegative. The chain is built from TRBV2 and TRBJ2-7; TRBD2 agrees at 11 bases. CDR3 amino acids: CASSEGPGTSGYEQYF. The CDR3 DNA reads TGTGCCAGCAGTGAAGGGCCAGGGACTAGCGGCTACGAGCAGTACTTC. The entire variable domain, with the rest obtained from reference TRBV2 and TRBJ2-7, is as follows: EPEVTQTPSHQVTQMGQEVILRCVPISNHLYFYWYRQILGQKVEFLVSFYNNEISEKSEIFDDQFSVERPDGSNFTLKIRSTKLEDSAMYFCASSEGPGTSGYEQYFGPGTRLTVT.